This T cell receptor beta chain stems from a study of cytomegalovirus exposure and HLA in healthy donors. Only one count was recorded for this clone. Its antigen is not known. In the PCR, 60 Vbeta and 13 Jbeta primers were used. The table came from immunoSEQ multiplex PCR; TCRdb's copy has only in-frame clones and leaves some out. The repertoire holds some 120,000 clones, over 65% seen once, with just under 2% in the top ten. General study results and limits: HLA alleles showed associations with about 15,000 TCR beta sequences in a later analysis, at a 0.05 false discovery rate. A later analysis showed that HLA-associated TCR beta chains had undergone more clonal expansion than equally common others. Accurate prediction of most subjects' HLA-A and HLA-B alleles from TCR beta sequences was reported. It emerged from a later analysis that several of the most significant clusters appeared to be linked to common viral pathogens.

The CDR3 runs 15 residues. The V segment lost 0 bases and the J segment 3 bases; nucleotides outside the gene matches: 2. Per the germline V gene, CDR1 is SGHRS and CDR2 is YFSETQ. The specimen was PBMCs. This receptor was taken from a man aged 45-65 years in good health and CMV-seronegative. V usage is TRBV5-1 and J usage is TRBJ2-3; 9 bases align to TRBD1. DNA for the CDR3: TGCGCCAGCAGCTTGGATGGACAGGGGACAGATACGCAGTATTTT. This encodes CASSLDGQGTDTQYF.